Presented here are 10 T cell receptor beta chains from one specimen sequenced in a study of OX40 agonist ivuxolimab in advanced cancers. Some clones are missing from TCRdb's copy, which holds only in-frame ones; the method was immunoSEQ multiplex PCR. The repertoire consists of approximately 50,000 clones, with more than 70% occurring once and the leading ten covering around 2.4%. This sample comprised CD4+ or CD8+ T cells sorted from blood, obtained in a trial of the OX40 agonist ivuxolimab. These receptors came from an adult with an advanced solid tumor such as melanoma, head and neck, liver or kidney cancer.

CDR3 amino acids: CASRSPTGGNTGELFF. The DNA of the CDR3 is TGTGCCAGCCGATCGCCGACAGGGGGCAACACCGGGGAGCTGTTTTTT. This chain uses TRBV28 with TRBJ2-2; TRBD1 matches at 10 bases. The trim removed 8 bases at V and 2 bases at J, leaving 8 bases unmatched. This CDR3 spans 16 amino acids. The germline V gene has CDR1 MDHEN and CDR2 SYDVKM.

J is TRBJ1-5 and V is TRBV5-4, with 8 nucleotides matching TRBD1. V dropped 0 bases and J dropped 7; count of bases not matched to a gene: 3. Germline loops: CDR1 SGHNT, CDR2 YYREEE (reference sequence). The CDR3 covers 14 residues. CDR3 loop: CASSLEQGVQPQHF. CDR3 bases: TGTGCCAGCAGCTTGGAACAGGGGGTGCAGCCCCAGCATTTT.

The chain carries TRBV27 and TRBJ2-2, with 9 positions matching TRBD1. The CDR3 runs 18 residues. Germline CDR1 reads MNHEY; CDR2 reads SMNVEV (reference sequence). Trimming at V came to 5 bases and at J to 6 bases, leaving 16 bases not matched to a gene. The CDR3 is CASSLRTPEQGAAGELFF. The CDR3 DNA follows: TGTGCCAGCAGTCTACGGACCCCAGAACAGGGGGCGGCCGGGGAGCTGTTTTTT.

The chain combines TRBV6-1 with TRBJ2-5; 8 bases are a match to TRBD1. The CDR3 spans 11 residues. The V segment lost 8 bases and the J segment 6 bases; nucleotides outside the gene matches: 2. CDR1 and CDR2 from the germline V gene are MNHNS and SASEGT. In nucleotides, the CDR3 is TGTGCCAGCGACAGGGGCCAGACCCAGTACTTC. This encodes CASDRGQTQYF.

V usage is TRBV15 and J usage is TRBJ2-2, with D hard to call. Germline-derived CDR1 and CDR2 are LNHNV and YYDKDF (reference sequence). This CDR3 has 15 amino acids. Trimming left V 1 base short and J 0 bases short, with 6 bases between. CDR3 nucleotide sequence: TGTGCCACCAGCAGAGGCCAATCGAACACCGGGGAGCTGTTTTTT. Its protein product is CATSRGQSNTGELFF.

CDR3 loop: CASSVGTALQETQYF. CDR3 sequence (DNA): TGTGCCAGCAGCGTGGGGACGGCGCTCCAAGAGACCCAGTACTTC. This chain joins TRBV7-9 and TRBJ2-5; the D call may be TRBD1 or TRBD2 (5 bases each). CDR1 and CDR2 (germline): SEHNR, FQNEAQ (reference sequence). V was clipped by 5 bases and J by 1 base, with 14 bases between them. The CDR3 sequence is 15 residues long.

Remarks on this clone: At one boundary the junction diverges from the germline segment, which might be a read error. The chain carries TRBV7-6 and TRBJ2-7; 9 positions agree with TRBD1. Germline V gene sequence: CDR1 SGHVS, CDR2 FNYEAQ. The CDR3 runs to 12 residues. CDR3 protein: CASSSSGDRVDF. The CDR3 DNA reads as TGTGCCAGCAGCTCCTCGGGGGACAGGGTCGACTTC.

This clone occurred a few times. This chain uses TRBV5-6 with TRBJ1-4; D is perhaps TRBD1 (5 bases). Germline V CDR1 and CDR2: SGHDT, YYEEEE. This CDR3 spans 13 amino acids. The ends were cut back, 6 bases at V and 8 bases at J, with 14 bases in the middle. The CDR3 loop reads CASNQGGREKLFF. In DNA, the CDR3 is TGTGCCAGCAACCAGGGTGGGCGGGAAAAACTGTTTTTT.

This clone was picked up a small number of times. The chain recombines TRBV6-1 with TRBJ1-2, with D hard to call. The germline V and J ends were trimmed by 3 bases and 1 base, with 6 bases remaining between them. The CDR3 has 13 amino acids. Germline V CDR1 and CDR2: MNHNS, SASEGT. The CDR3 spells CASSDRINYGYTF. The CDR3 DNA reads as TGTGCCAGCAGTGACAGGATTAACTATGGCTACACCTTC.

The rearrangement links TRBV28 to TRBJ2-7, with D possibly matching TRBD2 (5 bases). The CDR3 covers 14 residues. From germline, CDR1 is MDHEN and CDR2 SYDVKM. Trimming removed 4 bases at V and 3 bases at J, with 13 bases between. For the CDR3, the DNA is TGTGCCAGCAGTTACGACGGGGATCTCTACGAGCAGTACTTC. It yields the protein CASSYDGDLYEQYF.